A selection of T cell receptor beta chains follows, all from one sample in a study of control samples from healthy donors and cancer patients. Repertoires were generated with immunoSEQ multiplex PCR, while TCRdb's copy carries only in-frame clones and drops some. The data hold 95,000 to 150,000 clones, with approximately 92% observed a single time. The sequenced material came from PBMCs. The receptors shown here come from an older man with head and neck cancer. CDR3s include the opening cysteine and the closing phenylalanine or tryptophan. The D gene is left open where the match is weak. Size tells how often a clone was seen (once, few, many) or the class of an expanded clone, and some rows leave it out.

size	J	V	D	DNA	CDR3
.	TRBJ1-2	TRBV7-9	.	TGTGCCAGCAGCTTAGATAAGGTCAGCAACTATGGCTACACCTTC	CASSLDKVSNYGYTF
.	TRBJ1-1	TRBV9	.	TGTGCCAGCAGCGTAGAGGGCAGGGGGAACACTGAAGCTTTCTTT	CASSVEGRGNTEAFF
.	TRBJ2-5	TRBV3-1/TRBV3-2	.	TGTGCCAGCAGCCATCCTGACGGGGTAGAGACCCAGTACTTC	CASSHPDGVETQYF
.	TRBJ2-3	TRBV5-1	.	TGCGCCAGCAGCTGGGGTGGGGTACCTAGCACAGATACGCAGTATTTT	CASSWGGVPSTDTQYF
.	TRBJ2-7	TRBV5-8	.	TGTGCCAGCAGCTTAGGCCGGGCCGGTACGAGAGAGCAGTACTTC	CASSLGRAGTREQYF
.	TRBJ2-2	TRBV18	TRBD2	TGTGCCAGCTCACCGGGACTAGCGAGAATCGGGGAGCTGTTTTTT	CASSPGLARIGELFF
.	TRBJ1-4	TRBV30	.	TGTGCCTGGACCCCCGGGGGTGCTTCGCCTAATGAAAAACTGTTTTTT	CAWTPGGASPNEKLFF
.	TRBJ1-1	TRBV6-2/TRBV6-3	.	TGTGCCAGCAGTTACTCGACCCAGGAAACAGCTTTCTTT	CASSYSTQETAFF
.	TRBJ2-5	TRBV4-1	TRBD1	TGCGCCAGCAGCCATGAATCCCTGGACAGGGCCTACCAAGAGACCCAGTACTTC	CASSHESLDRAYQETQYF
.	TRBJ2-5	TRBV14	.	TGTGCCAGCAGCCCGGGAGTTGGGGAGACCCAGTACTTC	CASSPGVGETQYF
.	TRBJ1-1	TRBV7-8	.	TGTGCCAGCAGCCGGGCGGAGAACACTGAAGCTTTCTTT	CASSRAENTEAFF
.	TRBJ2-1	TRBV19	.	TGTGCCAGTAGTCCCCCCCCGTGGGGTGAGCAGTTCTTC	CASSPPPWGEQFF
once	TRBJ2-7	TRBV12-5	TRBD1	TGTGCTAGTGGTTTGGGGGACAGGGATCACGAGCAGTACTTC	CASGLGDRDHEQYF
.	TRBJ2-7	TRBV12-5	.	TGTGCTAGTGGTTTGGTCCAAGGCGGCCTCTCCTACGAGCAGTACTTC	CASGLVQGGLSYEQYF
.	TRBJ2-2	TRBV4-2	.	TGTGCCAGCAGCCAAGATACCGGGAACACCGGGGAGCTGTTTTTT	CASSQDTGNTGELFF
.	TRBJ1-6	TRBV3-1/TRBV3-2	.	TGTGCCAGCAGCCAAGGGTGGGGGGGCAGCTCCTATAATTCACCCCTCCACTTT	CASSQGWGGSSYNSPLHF
.	TRBJ1-1	TRBV11-3	.	TGTGCCAGCAGCTTAGGGAAGGGTACTGAAGCTTTCTTT	CASSLGKGTEAFF
.	TRBJ2-1	TRBV18	.	TGTGCCAGCTCACCAACGAGCGATGAGCAGTTCTTC	CASSPTSDEQFF
.	TRBJ2-1	TRBV9	.	TGTGCCAGCAGCGTAGCTCTACAGGGAAATGAGCAGTTCTTC	CASSVALQGNEQFF
.	TRBJ1-1	TRBV5-1	.	TGCGCCAGCAGCCGGGAGGGTTTCTACACTGAAGCTTTCTTT	CASSREGFYTEAFF
.	TRBJ2-3	TRBV7-2	TRBD2	TGTGCCAGCAGCTTAGGAAAAGCGGGAGGCACAGATACGCAGTATTTT	CASSLGKAGGTDTQYF
.	TRBJ1-2	TRBV6-2/TRBV6-3	TRBD1	TGTGCCAGCAGTTCCCTCCGGACAGGGGGTTTTGGCTACACCTTC	CASSSLRTGGFGYTF
.	TRBJ2-3	TRBV5-6	.	TGTGCCAGCACCGACTCCGGGGCGGCCAGCACAGATACGCAGTATTTT	CASTDSGAASTDTQYF
.	TRBJ2-7	TRBV6-1	.	TGTGCCAGCAGTGATTCGGTCTCATCCTCCTACGAGCAGTACTTC	CASSDSVSSSYEQYF
.	TRBJ1-1	TRBV12-3/TRBV12-4	.	TGTGCCAGCAGTTTAAAGGGGAACACTGAAGCTTTCTTT	CASSLKGNTEAFF
once	TRBJ1-6	TRBV28	.	TGTGCCAGCAAACTTAGGGCGTCCCATTCACCCCTCCACTTT	CASKLRASHSPLHF
.	TRBJ1-2	TRBV6-5	TRBD1	TGTGCCAGCAGGACCGACAGGGTAAGCCTCTATGGCTACACCTTC	CASRTDRVSLYGYTF
.	TRBJ1-6	TRBV28	.	TGTGCCAGTCTCAAGGGATCAAATTCACCCCTCCACTTT	CASLKGSNSPLHF
.	TRBJ2-5	TRBV27	TRBD1	TGTGCCAGCAGTTTATCCCCGGGACAGGGCCAGACCCAGTACTTC	CASSLSPGQGQTQYF
.	TRBJ1-4	TRBV19	.	TGTGCCAGTAGTATGAGTCACTTTGCAACTAATGAAAAACTGTTTTTT	CASSMSHFATNEKLFF
.	TRBJ2-5	TRBV7-9	TRBD1	TGTGCCAGCAGCCCGACAGGGGCAGAGACCCAGTACTTC	CASSPTGAETQYF
.	TRBJ2-2	TRBV21-1	.	TGTGCCAGCAGCAAAGGGCCGGTCGTTCTAGCGGGGGGTAACACCGGGGAGCTGTTTTTT	CASSKGPVVLAGGNTGELFF
.	TRBJ1-2	TRBV18	.	TGTGCCAGCTCACCACCGGGGGGATGGAACTATGGCTACACCTTC	CASSPPGGWNYGYTF
.	TRBJ1-3	TRBV7-6	.	TGTGCCAGCAGCCCTCGAGGCGGGGGCTCGGGGGGAAACACCATATATTTT	CASSPRGGGSGGNTIYF
once	TRBJ2-2	TRBV7-9	.	TGTGCCAGCAGCCTTCGAAGCGGAGCGAACACCGGGGAGCTGTTTTTT	CASSLRSGANTGELFF
.	TRBJ2-7	TRBV2	.	TGTGCCAGCAGCAGGGGAGAGTACGAGCAGTACTTC	CASSRGEYEQYF
.	TRBJ1-1	TRBV11-2	TRBD1	TGTGCCAGCAGCCAGGAGGGGGCAGGGAACACTGAAGCTTTCTTT	CASSQEGAGNTEAFF
.	TRBJ2-3	TRBV19	.	TGTGCCAGTAGCCCGGGGCTAGATACGCAGTATTTT	CASSPGLDTQYF
few	TRBJ1-5	TRBV6-6	.	TGTGCCAGCAGCTCCCCCAATCAGCCCCAGCATTTT	CASSSPNQPQHF
few	TRBJ1-2	TRBV12-3/TRBV12-4	.	TGTGCCAGCAGTTTAGGCAGTTCCTATGGCTACACCTTC	CASSLGSSYGYTF
.	TRBJ2-7	TRBV6-6	TRBD2	TGTGCCAGCAGCTTAGCGGGGGGTGTTCTCTACGAGCAGTACTTC	CASSLAGGVLYEQYF
.	TRBJ1-5	TRBV6-6	TRBD1	TGTGCCAGCAGACAGGGGGAGAATCAGCCCCAGCATTTT	CASRQGENQPQHF
.	TRBJ1-4	TRBV7-9	.	TGTGCCAGCGGCAGGACGTTCGCAACTAATGAAAAACTGTTTTTT	CASGRTFATNEKLFF
once	TRBJ2-1	TRBV24-1	.	TGTGCCACCAGTGATCCCCCGCAAAATGAGCAGTTCTTC	CATSDPPQNEQFF
.	TRBJ1-2	TRBV7-2	TRBD1	TGTGCCAGCAGCCCTTGGGGGACAGCTAACTATGGCTACACCTTC	CASSPWGTANYGYTF
.	TRBJ1-6	TRBV5-6	TRBD1	TGTGCCAGCAGCTTGCTAGGGACAGGGAATTCACCCCTCCACTTT	CASSLLGTGNSPLHF
.	TRBJ2-7	TRBV27	.	TGTGCCAGCAGAACACCCTCCTACGAGCAGTACTTC	CASRTPSYEQYF
.	TRBJ1-2	TRBV19	.	TGTGCCAGTAGCCCTAGAGGAGGGATCTACACCTTC	CASSPRGGIYTF
.	TRBJ1-6	TRBV18	.	TGTGCCAGCTCACCGGTGGGGGCAACTTCACCCCTCCACTTT	CASSPVGATSPLHF
.	TRBJ1-2	TRBV28	.	TGTGCCAGCAGTTTTGGTCGGGGCGTTAACTATGGCTACACCTTC	CASSFGRGVNYGYTF
.	TRBJ1-3	TRBV7-9	TRBD1	TGTGCCAGCAGCTTGACAGGGGGCTCGGGAAACACCATATATTTT	CASSLTGGSGNTIYF